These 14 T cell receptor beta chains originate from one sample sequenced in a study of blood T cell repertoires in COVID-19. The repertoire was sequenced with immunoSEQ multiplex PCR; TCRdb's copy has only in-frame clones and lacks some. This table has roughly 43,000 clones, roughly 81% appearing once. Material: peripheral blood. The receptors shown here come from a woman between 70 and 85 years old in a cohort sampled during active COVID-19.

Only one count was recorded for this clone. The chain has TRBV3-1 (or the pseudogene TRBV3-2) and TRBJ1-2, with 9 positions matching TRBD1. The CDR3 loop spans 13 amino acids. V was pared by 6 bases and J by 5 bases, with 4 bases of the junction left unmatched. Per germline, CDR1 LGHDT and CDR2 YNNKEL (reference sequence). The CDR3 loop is CASRPGQGYGYTF. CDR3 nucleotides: TGTGCCAGCAGACCGGGACAGGGTTATGGCTACACCTTC.

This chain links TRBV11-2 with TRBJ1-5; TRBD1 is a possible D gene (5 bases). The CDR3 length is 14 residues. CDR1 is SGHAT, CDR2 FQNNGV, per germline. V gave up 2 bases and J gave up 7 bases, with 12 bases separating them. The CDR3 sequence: CASSLTSGGQPQHF. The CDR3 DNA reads TGTGCCAGCAGCTTAACCTCGGGGGGGCAGCCCCAGCATTTT. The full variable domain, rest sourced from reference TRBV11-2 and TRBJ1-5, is EAGVAQSPRYKIIEKRQSVAFWCNPISGHATLYWYQQILGQGPKLLIQFQNNGVVDDSQLPKDRFSAERLKGVDSTLKIQPAKLEDSAVYLCASSLTSGGQPQHFGDGTRLSIL.

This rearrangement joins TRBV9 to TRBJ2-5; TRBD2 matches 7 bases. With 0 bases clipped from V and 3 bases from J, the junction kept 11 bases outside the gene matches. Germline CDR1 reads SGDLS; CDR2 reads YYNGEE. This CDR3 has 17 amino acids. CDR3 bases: TGTGCCAGCAGCGTAGGGTCACTAGCGCCGGGGGAAGAGACCCAGTACTTC. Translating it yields CASSVGSLAPGEETQYF.

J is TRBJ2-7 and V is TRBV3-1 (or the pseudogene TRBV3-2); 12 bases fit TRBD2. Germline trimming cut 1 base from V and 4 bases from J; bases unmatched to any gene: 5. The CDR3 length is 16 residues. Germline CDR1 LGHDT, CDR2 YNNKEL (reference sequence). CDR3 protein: CASSQGPGTSGYEQYF. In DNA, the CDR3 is TGTGCCAGCAGCCAAGGGCCCGGGACTAGCGGGTACGAGCAGTACTTC.

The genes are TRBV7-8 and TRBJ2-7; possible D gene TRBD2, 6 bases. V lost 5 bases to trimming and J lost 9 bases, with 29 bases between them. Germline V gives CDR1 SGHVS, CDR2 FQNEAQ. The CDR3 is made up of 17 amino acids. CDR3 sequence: CASSRRSGTSRSWGQYF. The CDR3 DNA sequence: TGTGCCAGCAGCCGTAGATCCGGGACTTCTCGTTCATGGGGGCAGTACTTC.

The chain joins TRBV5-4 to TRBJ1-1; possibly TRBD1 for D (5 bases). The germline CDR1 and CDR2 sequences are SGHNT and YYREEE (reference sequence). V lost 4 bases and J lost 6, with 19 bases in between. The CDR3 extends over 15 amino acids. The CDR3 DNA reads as TGTGCCAGCAGCCCTGAGGTAGGGGTGCTCGCTGAAGCTTTCTTT. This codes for CASSPEVGVLAEAFF.

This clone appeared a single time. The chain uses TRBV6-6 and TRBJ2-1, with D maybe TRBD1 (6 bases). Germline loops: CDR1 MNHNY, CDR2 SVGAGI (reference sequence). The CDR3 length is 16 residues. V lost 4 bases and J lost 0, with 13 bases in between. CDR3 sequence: CASSSRGSGSYNEQFF. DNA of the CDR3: TGTGCCAGCAGTTCCAGGGGTTCGGGCTCCTACAATGAGCAGTTCTTC.

The CDR3 is CASSVEIAGSTGELFF. In DNA form, the CDR3 reads TGTGCCAGCAGCGTAGAAATAGCAGGGTCGACCGGGGAGCTGTTTTTT. This chain connects TRBV9 to TRBJ2-2, with a weak D call TRBD1 (5 bases). Deletions cut 0 bases from V and 5 bases from J, with 14 bases between. Per the germline V gene, CDR1 is SGDLS and CDR2 is YYNGEE. This CDR3 contains 16 residues.

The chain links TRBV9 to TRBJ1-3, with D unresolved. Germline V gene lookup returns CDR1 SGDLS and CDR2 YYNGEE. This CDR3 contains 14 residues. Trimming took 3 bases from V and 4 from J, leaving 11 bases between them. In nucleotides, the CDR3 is TGTGCCAGCAGCGGGGCCGCGACCGGAAACACCATATATTTT. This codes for CASSGAATGNTIYF.

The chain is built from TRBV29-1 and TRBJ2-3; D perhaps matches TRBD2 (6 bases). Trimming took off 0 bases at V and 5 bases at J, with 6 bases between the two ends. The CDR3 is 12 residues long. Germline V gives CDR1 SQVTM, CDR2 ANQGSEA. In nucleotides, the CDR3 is TGCAGCGTTGAAGATAGCGGAGATACGCAGTATTTT. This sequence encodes CSVEDSGDTQYF.

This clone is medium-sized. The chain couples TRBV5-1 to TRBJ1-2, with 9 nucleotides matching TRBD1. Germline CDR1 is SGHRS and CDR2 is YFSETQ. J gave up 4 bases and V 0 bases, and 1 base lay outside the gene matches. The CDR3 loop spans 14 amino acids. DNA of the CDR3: TGCGCCAGCAGCTTGGGGGACAGGGCCTATGGCTACACCTTC. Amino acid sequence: CASSLGDRAYGYTF.

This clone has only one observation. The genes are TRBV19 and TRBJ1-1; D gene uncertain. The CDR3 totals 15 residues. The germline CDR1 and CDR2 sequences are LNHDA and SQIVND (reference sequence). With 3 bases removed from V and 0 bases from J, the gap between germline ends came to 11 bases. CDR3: CASSIRRNLNTEAFF. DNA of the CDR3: TGTGCCAGTAGTATTAGAAGAAACTTGAACACTGAAGCTTTCTTT.

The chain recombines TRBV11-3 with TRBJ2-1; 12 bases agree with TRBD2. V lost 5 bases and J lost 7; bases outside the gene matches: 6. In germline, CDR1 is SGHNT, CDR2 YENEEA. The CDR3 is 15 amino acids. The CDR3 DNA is TGTGCCAGCAGCCCCGGACTAGCGGGATCGAATGAGCAGTTCTTC. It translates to CASSPGLAGSNEQFF.

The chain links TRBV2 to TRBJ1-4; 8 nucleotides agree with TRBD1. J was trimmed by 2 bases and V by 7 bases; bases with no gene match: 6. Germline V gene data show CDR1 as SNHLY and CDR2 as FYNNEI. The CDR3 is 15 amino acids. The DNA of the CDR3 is TGTGCCAGCACCCGACAGGGGACGACTAATGAAAAACTGTTTTTT. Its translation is CASTRQGTTNEKLFF.